These 17 T cell receptor beta chains were sequenced from one sample in a study of T cells in localized non-small cell lung cancer. Measured with immunoSEQ multiplex PCR; TCRdb has only the in-frame clones, and not every one. The table includes about 2,200 clones, about 30% detected once. The source was normal lung tissue next to the tumor, collected before any cancer treatment. These receptors were obtained from a man aged 35 to 69 with stage I lung adenocarcinoma.

This clone was observed a handful of times. This rearrangement joins TRBV6-8 to TRBJ2-7; TRBD2 agrees at 9 bases. Germline V lookup: CDR1 MNHGY, CDR2 SAAAGT. V lost 6 bases and J lost 6; bases outside the gene matches: 9. There are 14 residues in the CDR3. The CDR3 DNA is TGTGCCAGCAGCATAGCGGGGGCCTCTTCCGAGCAGTACTTC. This gives the protein CASSIAGASSEQYF.

In this sample, this clone turned up a few times. This chain links TRBV6-8 with TRBJ1-2; 8 bases line up with TRBD1. This CDR3 has 14 residues. Per the germline V gene, CDR1 is MNHGY and CDR2 is SAAAGT. V gave up 7 bases and J gave up 7 bases; unmatched junction bases: 11. The CDR3 nucleotides read TGTGCCAGCACCGGAGCAGGGGGCGATTTTGGCTACACCTTC. It encodes CASTGAGGDFGYTF.

This clone has more than one count but fewer than ten. A read error may produce the germline difference seen at one junction end. The V gene is TRBV6-8, the J gene TRBJ1-5; D may be TRBD1 (6 bases). This CDR3 is built from 15 residues. The germline V gene has CDR1 MNHGY and CDR2 SAAAGT. The CDR3 loop is CASSPRQGSNQPQHF. CDR3 in DNA: TGTGCCAGCAGTCCCCGCCAGGGGAGCAATCAGCCCCAACATTTT.

This clone was observed once. The chain has TRBV19 and TRBJ2-1; D is uncertain. CDR3 length: 15 residues. V dropped 3 bases and J dropped 4 bases, with 13 bases sitting between them. The germline V gene encodes CDR1 LNHDA and CDR2 SQIVND (reference sequence). The DNA of the CDR3 is TGTGCCAGTAGTATTTCGTCATACAATTACAATGAGCAGTTCTTC. This encodes CASSISSYNYNEQFF.

By share, this clone ranks as medium-sized. At one end, the junction sequence differs from germline, possibly due to a read error. This chain joins TRBV6-8 and TRBJ1-2; 9 bases match TRBD1. The germline gives CDR1 MNHGY, CDR2 SAAAGT. This CDR3 is 15 amino acids long. The DNA for the CDR3 is TGTGCCATCAGTGCGAATACAGGGGGCACGACTGGCTACACCTTC. This sequence encodes CAISANTGGTTGYTF.

The rearrangement uses TRBV18 and TRBJ1-3, with a possible D match to TRBD1 (5 bases). Germline loops: CDR1 KGHSH, CDR2 LQKENI. V was cut by 5 bases and J by 1 base, with 15 bases left in between. The CDR3 is 16 residues long. CDR3 coding DNA: TGTGCCAGCTCAACCGGCAGGGATCTGTCTGGAAACACCATATATTTT. Translated, it gives CASSTGRDLSGNTIYF.

This clone was detected only a few times. J is TRBJ1-3 and V is TRBV19; D call uncertain. The CDR3 consists of 14 residues. The ends were cut back, 7 bases at V and 3 bases at J, with 13 bases in the middle. The germline V gene has CDR1 LNHDA and CDR2 SQIVND (reference sequence). The CDR3 loop reads CASTKNPYGNTIYF. The CDR3 region has the DNA TGTGCCAGTACCAAAAACCCCTATGGAAACACCATATATTTT.

The chain uses TRBV19 and TRBJ1-1; tentative D call: TRBD1 (5 bases). This CDR3 spans 14 amino acids. The germline gives CDR1 LNHDA, CDR2 SQIVND (reference sequence). Trimming took 10 bases from V and 7 from J, leaving 22 bases between them. The chain's CDR3 is CANTPRDGRFEAFF. CDR3 bases: TGTGCCAATACCCCAAGGGACGGTCGTTTTGAAGCTTTCTTT.

With respect to this clone: A junction end diverges from the germline sequence, so it may reflect a read error. The rearrangement links TRBV6-8 to TRBJ2-3; D may be TRBD2 (6 bases). This CDR3 spans 15 amino acids. Germline CDR1 MNHGY, CDR2 SAAAGT. This CDR3 reads CAISSTGGLKDTQYF. CDR3 in DNA: TGTGCCATCAGTTCAACCGGGGGTTTAAAAGATACGCAGTATTTT.

The gene calls are TRBV18 and TRBJ1-4; the D is unclear. The CDR3 runs to 15 residues. Germline CDR1 and CDR2: KGHSH and LQKENI. V was clipped by 3 bases and J by 6 bases, with 14 bases between them. In DNA form, the CDR3 reads TGTGCCAGCTCACCTCCCCCATCTGCTTATGAAAAACTGTTTTTT. Protein sequence: CASSPPPSAYEKLFF.

This sequence joins TRBV19 and TRBJ1-2, with TRBD1 matching over 7 bases. CDR3 length equals 15 residues. Germline V CDR1 and CDR2: LNHDA, SQIVND (reference sequence). V lost 5 bases and J lost 0; bases outside the gene matches: 6. For the CDR3, the DNA is TGTGCCAGTAGTGTCGGGACAGCCGCTAACTATGGCTACACCTTC. Its protein is CASSVGTAANYGYTF.

The J gene is TRBJ2-3, the V gene TRBV5-1; 8 positions match TRBD1. This CDR3 has 14 amino acids. CDR1 is SGHRS, CDR2 YFSETQ, per germline. V shed 4 bases and J 11 bases; nucleotides not matched to a gene: 12. Written as DNA, the CDR3 is TGCGCCAGCAGCCTCGGGACAGGCCTTGAAGGGCAGTATTTT. This codes for CASSLGTGLEGQYF.

In this sample, this clone turned up many times. This chain joins TRBV11-3 and TRBJ2-3, with TRBD2 matching 8 bases. The CDR3 sequence is 16 residues long. Germline CDR1 and CDR2: SGHNT and YENEEA. Unmatched junction bases numbered 12, after V lost 3 bases and J lost 7 bases. CDR3 sequence (DNA): TGTGCCAGCAGCTTTCCAGGACTAGCCGAAGGCAATACGCAGTATTTT. It codes for CASSFPGLAEGNTQYF. Supplemented by reference TRBV11-3 and TRBJ2-3, the full variable domain reads EAGVVQSPRYKIIEKKQPVAFWCNPISGHNTLYWYLQNLGQGPELLIRYENEEAVDDSQLPKDRFSAERLKGVDSTLKIQPAELGDSAVYLCASSFPGLAEGNTQYFGPGTRLTVL.

This clone occurred once. The V call is TRBV19, the J call TRBJ1-5; tentative D call: TRBD1 (5 bases). The germline V gene has CDR1 LNHDA and CDR2 SQIVND (reference sequence). The CDR3 has 12 residues. Deletions cut 3 bases from V and 10 bases from J, with 10 bases between. CDR3 sequence: CASSIGTGPQHF. CDR3 DNA: TGTGCCAGTAGTATCGGGACCGGACCCCAGCATTTT.

The gene calls are TRBV6-8 and TRBJ1-2; D uncertain. Germline CDR1 MNHGY, CDR2 SAAAGT. The V gene lost 0 bases and the J gene lost 8 bases, with 13 bases spanning the gap. The CDR3 contains 14 residues. The CDR3 sequence: CASSYSTSLRGYTF. In DNA, the CDR3 is TGTGCCAGCAGTTACTCGACGTCGCTCCGGGGCTACACCTTC.

J is TRBJ2-1 and V is TRBV29-1; perhaps TRBD2 as D (7 bases). Germline V gene lookup returns CDR1 SQVTM and CDR2 ANQGSEA. CDR3 length: 13 amino acids. Trimming shortened V by 8 bases and J by 7 bases, and 18 bases separated the two germline ends. CDR3 in DNA: TGCAGCATTGCCGCGGGGGCGAGAAATGAGCAGTTCTTC. As protein: CSIAAGARNEQFF.

The V and J genes are TRBV5-1 and TRBJ2-1; D is unresolved. V lost 0 bases to trimming and J lost 0 bases, with 13 bases between them. Germline V gene sequence: CDR1 SGHRS, CDR2 YFSETQ. This CDR3 contains 17 residues. The CDR3 DNA follows: TGCGCCAGCAGCTTGGCCCTTTTTAGCAACTCCTACAATGAGCAGTTCTTC. Encoded protein: CASSLALFSNSYNEQFF.